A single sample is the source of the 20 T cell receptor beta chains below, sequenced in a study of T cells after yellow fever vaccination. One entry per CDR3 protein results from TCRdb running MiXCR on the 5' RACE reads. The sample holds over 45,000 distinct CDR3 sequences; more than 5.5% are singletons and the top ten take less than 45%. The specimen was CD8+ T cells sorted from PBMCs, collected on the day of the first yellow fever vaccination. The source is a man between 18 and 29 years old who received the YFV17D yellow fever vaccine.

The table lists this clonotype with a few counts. CDR3 DNA: TGTGCCATCGTGGACAGCTCTGGAAACACCATATATTTT. Encoded protein: CAIVDSSGNTIYF. This sequence joins TRBV10-3 and TRBJ1-3; tentatively, D is TRBD1 (6 bases). There are 13 residues in the CDR3. The V gene's germline CDR1 is ENHRY and CDR2 SYGVKD. V gave up 8 bases and J gave up 0 bases, with 8 bases separating them.

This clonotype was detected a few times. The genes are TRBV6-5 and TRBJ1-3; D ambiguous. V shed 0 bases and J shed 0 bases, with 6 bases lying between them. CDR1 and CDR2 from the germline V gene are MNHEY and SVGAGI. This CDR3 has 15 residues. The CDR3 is CASSYSIISGNTIYF. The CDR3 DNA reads TGTGCCAGCAGTTACTCGATCATCTCTGGAAACACCATATATTTT.

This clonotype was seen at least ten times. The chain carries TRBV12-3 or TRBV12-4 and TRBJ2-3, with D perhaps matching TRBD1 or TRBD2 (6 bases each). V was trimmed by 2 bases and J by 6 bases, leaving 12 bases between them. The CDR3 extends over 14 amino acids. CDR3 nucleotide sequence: TGTGCCAGCAGTTTATGGAGGGGGAGGGATACGCAGTATTTT. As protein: CASSLWRGRDTQYF.

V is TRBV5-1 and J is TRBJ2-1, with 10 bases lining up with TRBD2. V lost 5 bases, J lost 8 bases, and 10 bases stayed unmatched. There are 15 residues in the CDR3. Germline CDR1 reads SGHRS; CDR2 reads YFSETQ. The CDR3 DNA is TGCGCCAGCAGATGGTTGGCTAGCGGGGGCCATGAGCAGTTCTTC. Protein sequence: CASRWLASGGHEQFF.

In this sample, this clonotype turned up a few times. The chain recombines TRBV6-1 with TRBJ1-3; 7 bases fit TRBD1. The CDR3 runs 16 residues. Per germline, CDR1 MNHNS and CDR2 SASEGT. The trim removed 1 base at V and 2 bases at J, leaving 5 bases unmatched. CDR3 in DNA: TGTGCCAGCAGTGAAGAAGAGGGGGCAGCTGGAAACACCATATATTTT. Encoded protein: CASSEEEGAAGNTIYF.

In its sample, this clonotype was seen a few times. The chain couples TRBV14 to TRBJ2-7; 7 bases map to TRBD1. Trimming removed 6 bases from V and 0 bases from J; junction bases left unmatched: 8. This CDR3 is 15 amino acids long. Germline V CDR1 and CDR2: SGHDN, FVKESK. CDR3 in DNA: TGTGCCAGCAGATACGACAGGGCGAGCTCCTACGAGCAGTACTTC. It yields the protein CASRYDRASSYEQYF.

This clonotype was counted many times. CDR3 bases: TGTGCCAGCAGTGGACGTCCAGGACAACCTCTAAATGAGCAGTTCTTC. Its translation is CASSGRPGQPLNEQFF. The V gene is TRBV12-3 or TRBV12-4, the J gene TRBJ2-1; D is possibly TRBD1 (5 bases). The V and J ends lost 5 bases and 7 bases respectively, with 21 bases between them. The CDR3 is 16 amino acids.

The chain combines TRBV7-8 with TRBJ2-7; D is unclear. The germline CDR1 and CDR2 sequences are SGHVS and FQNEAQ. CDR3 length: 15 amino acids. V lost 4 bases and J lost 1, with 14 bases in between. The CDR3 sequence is CASSSSLGFSYEQYF. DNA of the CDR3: TGTGCCAGCAGCTCCTCACTTGGGTTTTCCTACGAGCAGTACTTC.

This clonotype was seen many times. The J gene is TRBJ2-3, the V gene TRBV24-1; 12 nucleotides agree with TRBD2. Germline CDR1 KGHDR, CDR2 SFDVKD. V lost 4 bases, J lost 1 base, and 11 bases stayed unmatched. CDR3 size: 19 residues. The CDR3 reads CATSDSPGLAGFRTDTQYF. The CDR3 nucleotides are TGTGCCACCAGTGACTCCCCGGGACTAGCGGGCTTTCGCACAGATACGCAGTATTTT.

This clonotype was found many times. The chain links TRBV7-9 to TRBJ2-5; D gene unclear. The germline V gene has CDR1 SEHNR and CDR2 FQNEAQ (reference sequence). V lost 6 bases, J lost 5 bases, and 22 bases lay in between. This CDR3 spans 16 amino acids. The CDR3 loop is CASSSTRRPGVETQYF. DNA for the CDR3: TGTGCCAGCAGTTCCACTCGCAGGCCGGGTGTTGAGACCCAGTACTTC.

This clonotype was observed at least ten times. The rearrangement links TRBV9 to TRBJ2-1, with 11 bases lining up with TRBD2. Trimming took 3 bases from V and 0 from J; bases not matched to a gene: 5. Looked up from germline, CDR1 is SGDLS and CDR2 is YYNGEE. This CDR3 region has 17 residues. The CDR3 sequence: CASSGSTSGGSYNEQFF. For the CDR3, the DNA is TGTGCCAGCAGCGGGTCTACTAGCGGGGGCTCCTACAATGAGCAGTTCTTC.

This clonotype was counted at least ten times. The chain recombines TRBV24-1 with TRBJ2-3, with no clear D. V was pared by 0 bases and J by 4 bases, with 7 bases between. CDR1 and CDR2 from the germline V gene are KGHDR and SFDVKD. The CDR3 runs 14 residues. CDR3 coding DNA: TGTGCCACCAGTGATTTGCAAAGTCCAGATACGCAGTATTTT. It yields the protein CATSDLQSPDTQYF.

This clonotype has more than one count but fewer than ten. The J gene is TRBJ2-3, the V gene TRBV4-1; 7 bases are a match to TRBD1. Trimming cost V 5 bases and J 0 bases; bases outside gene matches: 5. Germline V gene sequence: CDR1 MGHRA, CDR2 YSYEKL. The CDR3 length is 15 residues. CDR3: CASSMYRGSTDTQYF. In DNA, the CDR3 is TGCGCCAGCAGCATGTACAGGGGTAGCACAGATACGCAGTATTTT.

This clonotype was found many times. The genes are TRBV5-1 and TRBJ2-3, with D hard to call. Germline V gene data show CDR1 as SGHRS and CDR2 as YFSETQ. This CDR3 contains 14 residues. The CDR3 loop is CTPIMYLGADTQYF. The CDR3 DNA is TGCACCCCGATTATGTATCTAGGCGCAGATACGCAGTATTTT.

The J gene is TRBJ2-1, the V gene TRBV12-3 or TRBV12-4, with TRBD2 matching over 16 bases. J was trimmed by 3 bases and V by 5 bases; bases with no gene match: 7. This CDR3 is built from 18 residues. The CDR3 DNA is TGTGCCAGCAGTCCCACGGGACTAGCGGGGGGGTACTACAATGAGCAGTTCTTC. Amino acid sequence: CASSPTGLAGGYYNEQFF.

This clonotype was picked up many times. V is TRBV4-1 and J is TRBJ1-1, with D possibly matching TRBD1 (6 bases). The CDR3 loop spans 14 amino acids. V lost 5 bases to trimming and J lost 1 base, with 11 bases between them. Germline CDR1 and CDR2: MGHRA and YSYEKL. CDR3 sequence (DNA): TGCGCCAGCAGCTACAGGGCCGGGAACACTGAAGCTTTCTTT. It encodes CASSYRAGNTEAFF.

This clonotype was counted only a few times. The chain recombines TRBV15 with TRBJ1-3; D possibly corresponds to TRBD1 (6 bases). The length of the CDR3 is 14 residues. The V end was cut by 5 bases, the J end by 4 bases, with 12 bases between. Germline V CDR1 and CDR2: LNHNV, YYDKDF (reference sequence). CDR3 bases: TGTGCCACCAGCTTCCGGACAGCGGGAAACACCATATATTTT. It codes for CATSFRTAGNTIYF.

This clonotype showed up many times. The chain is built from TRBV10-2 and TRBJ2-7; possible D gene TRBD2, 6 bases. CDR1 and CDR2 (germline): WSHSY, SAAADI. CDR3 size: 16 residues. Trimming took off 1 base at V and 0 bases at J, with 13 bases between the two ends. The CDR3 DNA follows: TGCGCCAGCAGTGAGTGGGGCAGGACTACCTCCTACGAGCAGTACTTC. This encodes CASSEWGRTTSYEQYF.

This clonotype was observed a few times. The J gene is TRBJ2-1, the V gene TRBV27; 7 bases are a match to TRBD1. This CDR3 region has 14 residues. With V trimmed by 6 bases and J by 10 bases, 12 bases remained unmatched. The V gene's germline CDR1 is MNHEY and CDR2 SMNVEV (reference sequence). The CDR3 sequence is CASRGDSLTGEQFF. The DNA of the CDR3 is TGTGCCAGCAGGGGGGACAGCCTTACAGGCGAGCAGTTCTTC.

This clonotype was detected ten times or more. The CDR3 region has the DNA TGTGCCAGCAGCTTAGACACGGTCTACGGCTACACCTTC. It translates to CASSLDTVYGYTF. V and J are TRBV7-8 and TRBJ1-2; D is undetermined. The CDR3 is made up of 13 amino acids. Germline loops: CDR1 SGHVS, CDR2 FQNEAQ. The ends were cut back, 1 base at V and 8 bases at J, with 11 bases in the middle.